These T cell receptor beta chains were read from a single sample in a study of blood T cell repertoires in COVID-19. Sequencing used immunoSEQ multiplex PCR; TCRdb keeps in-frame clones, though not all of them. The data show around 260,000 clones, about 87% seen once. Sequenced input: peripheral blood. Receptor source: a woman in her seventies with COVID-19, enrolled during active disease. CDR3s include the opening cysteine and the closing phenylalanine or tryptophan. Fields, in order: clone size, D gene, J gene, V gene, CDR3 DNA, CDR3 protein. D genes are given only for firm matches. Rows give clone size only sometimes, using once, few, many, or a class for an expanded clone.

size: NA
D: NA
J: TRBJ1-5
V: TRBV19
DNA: TGTGCCAGTAGTATCCGCAACAGGGTGGTTCAGCCCCAGCATTTT
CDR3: CASSIRNRVVQPQHF

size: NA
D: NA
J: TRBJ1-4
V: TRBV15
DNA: TGTGCCACCAGCAATCCCAGGGGTCTTGGTGAAAAACTGTTTTTT
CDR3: CATSNPRGLGEKLFF

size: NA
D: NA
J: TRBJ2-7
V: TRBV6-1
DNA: TGTGCCAGCAGTGAATTAGGGGCAGGGGCTAGGTACGAGCAGTACTTC
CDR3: CASSELGAGARYEQYF

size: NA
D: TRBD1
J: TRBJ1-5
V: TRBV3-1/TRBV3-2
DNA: TGTGCCAGCAGCCAGACAGGGGGGAATCAGCCCCAGCATTTT
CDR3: CASSQTGGNQPQHF

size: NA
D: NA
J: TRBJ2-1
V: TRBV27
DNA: TGTGCCAGCAGTTTACAGGGGAGCTCCTACAATGAGCAGTTCTTC
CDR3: CASSLQGSSYNEQFF

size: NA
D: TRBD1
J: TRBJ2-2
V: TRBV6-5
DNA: TGTGCCAGCAAGTACGGGACAGCTAACACCGGGGAGCTGTTTTTT
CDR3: CASKYGTANTGELFF

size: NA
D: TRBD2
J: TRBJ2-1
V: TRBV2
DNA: TGTGCCAGCAGAGGAGGACTAGCGGAGTACAATGAGCAGTTCTTC
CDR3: CASRGGLAEYNEQFF

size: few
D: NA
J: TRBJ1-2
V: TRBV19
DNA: TGTGCCAGTAGGGGACAATTCCTTAACTATGGCTACACCTTC
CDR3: CASRGQFLNYGYTF

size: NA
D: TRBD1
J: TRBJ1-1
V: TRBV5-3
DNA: TGTGCCAGAAGCTCTGACAGGGACACTGAAGCTTTCTTT
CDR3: CARSSDRDTEAFF

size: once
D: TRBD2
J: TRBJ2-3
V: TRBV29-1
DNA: TGCAGCCTTCGGGGACTAGCGGGATGGCCAGATACGCAGTATTTT
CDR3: CSLRGLAGWPDTQYF

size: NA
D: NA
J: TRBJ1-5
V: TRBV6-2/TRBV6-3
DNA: TGTGCCAGCAGTTACCATGGGACATCTAGCAATCAGCCCCAGCATTTT
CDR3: CASSYHGTSSNQPQHF

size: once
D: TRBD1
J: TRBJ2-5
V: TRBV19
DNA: TGTGCCAGTACTCGGGACAGGGGGGAGACCCAGTACTTC
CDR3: CASTRDRGETQYF

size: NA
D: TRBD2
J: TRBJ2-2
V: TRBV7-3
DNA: TGTGCCAGCAGCTTAACAAGGCCTAGCGGGGCCGGGGAGCTGTTTTTT
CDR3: CASSLTRPSGAGELFF

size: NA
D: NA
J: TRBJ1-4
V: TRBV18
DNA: TGTGCCAGCTCACCACCGGACGGGGTTGAAAAACTGTTTTTT
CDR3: CASSPPDGVEKLFF

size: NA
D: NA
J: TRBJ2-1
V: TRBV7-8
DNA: TGTGCCAGCAGCCACCGTCTCACCGCAGGGGATGGGTTTGAGCAGTTCTTC
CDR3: CASSHRLTAGDGFEQFF

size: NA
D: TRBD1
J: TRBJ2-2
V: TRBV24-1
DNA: TGTGCCACCAGTGATTTGGGACAGGGAAACACCGGGGAGCTGTTTTTT
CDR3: CATSDLGQGNTGELFF

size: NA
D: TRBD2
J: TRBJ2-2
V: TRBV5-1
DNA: TGCGCCAGCAGCAAGCGGGAGGGCCAGGGCGGGGAGCTGTTTTTT
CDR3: CASSKREGQGGELFF

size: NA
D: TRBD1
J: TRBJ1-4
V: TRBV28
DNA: TGTGCCAGCAGCCCCGGCTACCGACAGGGCCTCCCTAATGAGGAAAAACTGTTTTTT
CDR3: CASSPGYRQGLPNEEKLFF

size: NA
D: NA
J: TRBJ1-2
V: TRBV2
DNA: TGTGCCAGCAGTCCGGACCGGGGGGTAGTGGATGGCTACACCTTC
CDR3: CASSPDRGVVDGYTF

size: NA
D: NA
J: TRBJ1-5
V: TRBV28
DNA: TGTGCCAGCACCGCCCTGGGAGATCAGCCCCAGCATTTT
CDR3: CASTALGDQPQHF

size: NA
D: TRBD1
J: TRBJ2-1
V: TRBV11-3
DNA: TGTGCCAGCAGCTTGGGGACAGGGGCGTACAATGAGCAGTTCTTC
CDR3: CASSLGTGAYNEQFF

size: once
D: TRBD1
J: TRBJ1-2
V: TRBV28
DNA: TGTGCCAGCAGTTTAACCGGGACAGCTAACTATGGCTACACCTTC
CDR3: CASSLTGTANYGYTF

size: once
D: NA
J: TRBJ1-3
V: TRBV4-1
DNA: TGCGCCAGCAGCCAAGACTCATTGGCAGGGTCCAATGGAAACACCATATATTTT
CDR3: CASSQDSLAGSNGNTIYF

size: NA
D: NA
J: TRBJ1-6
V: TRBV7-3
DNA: TGTGCCAGCAGCCCCCAACAGGGCAGGAATTCACCCCTCCACTTT
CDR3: CASSPQQGRNSPLHF

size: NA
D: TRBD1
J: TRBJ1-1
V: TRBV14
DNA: TGTGCCAGCAGCCCGTGGACAGGGGGCGTGACTGAAGCTTTCTTT
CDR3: CASSPWTGGVTEAFF